The 22 T cell receptor beta chains below come from one sample, sequenced in a study of OX40 agonist ivuxolimab in advanced cancers. Clones were read by immunoSEQ multiplex PCR, and TCRdb kept only the in-frame ones, dropping some. This sample yields 50,000 to 55,000 clones, of which 80% to 90% are seen a single time; around 1.8% belongs to the top ten. Sequencing was performed on CD4+ or CD8+ T cells sorted from blood, taken in a trial of the OX40 agonist ivuxolimab. These receptors all come from an adult with an advanced solid tumor such as melanoma, head and neck, liver or kidney cancer.

This clone came up once. This chain links TRBV6-6 with TRBJ2-7, with 8 bases identical to TRBD1. Looked up from germline, CDR1 is MNHNY and CDR2 is SVGAGI (reference sequence). V was clipped by 6 bases and J by 6 bases; unmatched bases: 13. This CDR3 contains 15 residues. The DNA of the CDR3 is TGTGCCAGCAGAAACGACAGGGGAGCCTTCGGCGAGCAGTACTTC. Its protein product is CASRNDRGAFGEQYF.

The gene calls are TRBV5-4 and TRBJ2-7, with D possibly TRBD2 on 6 matching bases. Germline CDR1 and CDR2: SGHNT and YYREEE (reference sequence). This CDR3 has 12 residues. The V end was cut by 1 base, the J end by 7 bases, with 9 bases between. CDR3 residues: CASSLPRGEQYF. The CDR3 coding sequence is TGTGCCAGCAGCTTGCCCCGGGGGGAGCAGTACTTC. Full variable domain (outside the CDR3, taken from reference TRBV5-4 and TRBJ2-7): ETGVTQSPTHLIKTRGQQVTLRCSSQSGHNTVSWYQQALGQGPQFIFQYYREEENGRGNFPPRFSGLQFPNYSSELNVNALELDDSALYLCASSLPRGEQYFGPGTRLTVT.

This chain connects TRBV6-1 to TRBJ1-1; no definite D call. Germline V gene lookup returns CDR1 MNHNS and CDR2 SASEGT. V was shortened by 5 bases and J by 10 bases, with 11 bases between the two germline ends. The length of the CDR3 is 11 residues. The CDR3 is CASSYPYPAFF. The CDR3 nucleotides read TGTGCCAGCAGTTATCCTTACCCAGCTTTCTTT.

The rearrangement links TRBV19 to TRBJ2-1, with TRBD1 matching over 8 bases. The CDR3 is 15 residues long. The V segment lost 7 bases and the J segment 7 bases; nucleotides outside the gene matches: 12. Germline V gene lookup returns CDR1 LNHDA and CDR2 SQIVND (reference sequence). DNA for the CDR3: TGTGCCAGTACTTTAACCGGGACAGGTCGTAATGAGCAGTTCTTC. The encoded protein is CASTLTGTGRNEQFF.

There are a few counts of this clone. J is TRBJ1-1 and V is TRBV19; 9 bases align to TRBD1. This CDR3 comprises 15 residues. V gave up 5 bases and J gave up 9 bases; unmatched junction bases: 13. Germline CDR1 is LNHDA and CDR2 is SQIVND (reference sequence). CDR3 nucleotide sequence: TGTGCCAGTAGTCCCCGGACAGGGGCGTATTTACAAGCTTTCTTT. It encodes CASSPRTGAYLQAFF.

The gene calls are TRBV28 and TRBJ2-1; no definite D call. V lost 5 bases to trimming and J lost 0 bases, with 17 bases between them. The CDR3 sequence is 17 residues long. The V gene's germline CDR1 is MDHEN and CDR2 SYDVKM. This chain's CDR3 is CASSARIAPSSYNEQFF. The CDR3 nucleotides read TGTGCCAGCAGTGCCCGTATTGCGCCTAGCTCCTACAATGAGCAGTTCTTC. The full variable domain, its missing parts supplied by reference TRBV28 and TRBJ2-1, is DVKVTQSSRYLVKRTGEKVFLECVQDMDHENMFWYRQDPGLGLRLIYFSYDVKMKEKGDIPEGYSVSREKKERFSLILESASTNQTSMYLCASSARIAPSSYNEQFFGPGTRLTVL.

V gene TRBV19 combines with J gene TRBJ2-6; D remains ambiguous. CDR1 and CDR2 from the germline V gene are LNHDA and SQIVND (reference sequence). The CDR3 is 16 amino acids. V lost 4 bases and J 0 bases, leaving 10 bases between the germline ends. DNA for the CDR3: TGTGCCAGTAGTAGGGCGTCGACCTCTGGGGCCAACGTCCTGACTTTC. Its protein product is CASSRASTSGANVLTF.

This clone has a handful of counts. The rearrangement uses TRBV28 and TRBJ1-2; D is uncertain. Trimming took off 3 bases at V and 8 bases at J, with 22 bases between the two ends. The CDR3 is 16 residues long. Germline V CDR1 and CDR2: MDHEN, SYDVKM. The CDR3 DNA reads as TGTGCCAGCAGTTTGAGTAATTCCTCGGGAAGACGCGGCTACACCTTC. It specifies CASSLSNSSGRRGYTF.

The genes are TRBV10-1 and TRBJ1-5, with TRBD1 as a possible D gene (5 bases). Trimming pared 4 bases from V and 3 bases from J, leaving 7 bases between. CDR3 length: 13 residues. CDR1 WNHNN and CDR2 SYGVQD come from the germline V gene (reference sequence). In DNA form, the CDR3 reads TGCGCCAGCAGTGGACAGTCCAATCAGCCCCAGCATTTT. It encodes CASSGQSNQPQHF.

The gene calls are TRBV6-1 and TRBJ1-2, with D possibly TRBD1 on 5 matching bases. Germline V gene sequence: CDR1 MNHNS, CDR2 SASEGT. V was cut by 1 base and J by 10 bases, with 13 bases left in between. This CDR3 contains 13 residues. Written as DNA, the CDR3 is TGTGCCAGCAGTGAAGAATCAGGGTCTGTCTACACCTTC. This gives the protein CASSEESGSVYTF.

This clone is a singleton in its sample. The chain couples TRBV6-6 to TRBJ2-2; no reliable D call. CDR3 length equals 11 residues. CDR1 and CDR2 from the germline V gene are MNHNY and SVGAGI (reference sequence). V was trimmed by 10 bases and J by 9 bases, leaving 12 bases between them. Here the CDR3 reads CATVQSRELFF. DNA of the CDR3: TGTGCCACCGTACAGAGTAGGGAGCTGTTTTTT.

The chain joins TRBV28 to TRBJ2-7, with 10 nucleotides matching TRBD2. Germline V gene sequence: CDR1 MDHEN, CDR2 SYDVKM. V dropped 5 bases and J dropped 5; count of bases not matched to a gene: 6. This CDR3 spans 14 amino acids. CDR3 region: CASSGGLALNEQYF. The CDR3 DNA reads TGTGCCAGCAGTGGGGGACTAGCGCTCAACGAGCAGTACTTC.

This rearrangement joins TRBV4-3 to TRBJ1-5; no firm D call. This CDR3 contains 14 residues. Germline V gene data show CDR1 as LGHNA and CDR2 as YSLEER. Trimming stripped 4 bases from V and 3 bases from J, with 10 bases between. The CDR3 coding sequence is TGCGCCAGCAGCCTCCTTCCCGCCAATCAGCCCCAGCATTTT. Residues: CASSLLPANQPQHF.

The genes are TRBV11-2 and TRBJ2-5, with 9 bases matching TRBD2. This CDR3 comprises 16 residues. The ends lost 2 bases at V and 3 bases at J; junction bases unmatched: 7. Germline V lookup: CDR1 SGHAT, CDR2 FQNNGV. The CDR3 sequence is CASSLRIAGAKETQYF. The CDR3 region has the DNA TGTGCCAGCAGCTTAAGGATAGCGGGGGCGAAAGAGACCCAGTACTTC. The full variable domain, completed using reference TRBV11-2 and TRBJ2-5, is EAGVAQSPRYKIIEKRQSVAFWCNPISGHATLYWYQQILGQGPKLLIQFQNNGVVDDSQLPKDRFSAERLKGVDSTLKIQPAKLEDSAVYLCASSLRIAGAKETQYFGPGTRLLVL.

The CDR3 bases are TGTGCCAGCAGCTTGGGTAGCGGGTTCTACAATGAGCAGTTCTTC. It translates to CASSLGSGFYNEQFF. The V call is TRBV5-6, the J call TRBJ2-1, with 7 nucleotides matching TRBD2. Trimming at V came to 0 bases and at J to 3 bases, leaving 3 bases not matched to a gene. This CDR3 has 15 residues. Germline V lookup: CDR1 SGHDT, CDR2 YYEEEE.

CDR3 in DNA: TGTGCCAGCTCACCAGCGGACCTTAGCGGGTACACAGATACGCAGTATTTT. This codes for CASSPADLSGYTDTQYF. The chain links TRBV18 to TRBJ2-3; TRBD2 aligns across 7 bases. Germline CDR1 reads KGHSH; CDR2 reads LQKENI. J gave up 2 bases and V 2 bases, and 10 bases lay outside the gene matches. The CDR3 is made up of 17 amino acids.

This clone was picked up a small number of times. The chain uses TRBV7-2 and TRBJ1-5; D is uncertain. The germline V gene encodes CDR1 SGHTA and CDR2 FQGNSA. This CDR3 has 14 residues. The ends were cut back, 2 bases at V and 3 bases at J, with 8 bases in the middle. The CDR3 coding sequence is TGTGCCAGCAGCTTAAGTCAGAACAATCAGCCCCAGCATTTT. Its protein product is CASSLSQNNQPQHF.

The chain is built from TRBV9 and TRBJ1-2; possibly TRBD1 for D (5 bases). The germline CDR1 and CDR2 sequences are SGDLS and YYNGEE. The CDR3 consists of 14 residues. Trimming cost V 3 bases and J 7 bases, with 16 bases left between them. The CDR3, as DNA: TGTGCCAGCAGCGGAAGGACAACCGCGGGTGGCTACACCTTC. It codes for CASSGRTTAGGYTF.

This sequence joins TRBV18 and TRBJ2-4; D remains unclear. Trimming shortened V by 4 bases and J by 8 bases, and 6 bases separated the two germline ends. The length of the CDR3 is 11 residues. Germline V CDR1 and CDR2: KGHSH, LQKENI. Here the CDR3 reads CASSRADIQYF. CDR3 bases: TGTGCCAGCTCACGGGCGGACATTCAGTACTTC.

The rearrangement joins TRBV15 to TRBJ1-1, with TRBD1 matching 12 bases. Germline V gene sequence: CDR1 LNHNV, CDR2 YYDKDF (reference sequence). The CDR3 is made up of 16 amino acids. V dropped 3 bases and J dropped 0; count of bases not matched to a gene: 2. The CDR3 region is CATSRGTGGLNTEAFF. The CDR3 nucleotides are TGTGCCACCAGCAGGGGGACAGGGGGCCTGAACACTGAAGCTTTCTTT. The complete variable domain, with remaining parts taken from reference TRBV15 and TRBJ1-1, reads DAMVIQNPRYQVTQFGKPVTLSCSQTLNHNVMYWYQQKSSQAPKLLFHYYDKDFNNEADTPDNFQSRRPNTSFCFLDIRSPGLGDTAMYLCATSRGTGGLNTEAFFGQGTRLTVV.

V usage is TRBV5-4 and J usage is TRBJ2-1; TRBD2 matches at 16 bases. In germline, CDR1 is SGHNT, CDR2 YYREEE (reference sequence). The CDR3 spans 16 residues. Unmatched junction bases numbered 6, after V lost 4 bases and J lost 8 bases. The CDR3, as DNA: TGTGCCAGCAGCGGGACTAGCGGGGGGGCTAGAGATGAGCAGTTCTTC. Protein product: CASSGTSGGARDEQFF.

The chain links TRBV28 to TRBJ2-1; 9 bases are shared with TRBD1. The CDR3 contains 14 residues. With 4 bases clipped from V and 7 bases from J, the junction kept 5 bases outside the gene matches. Looked up from germline, CDR1 is MDHEN and CDR2 is SYDVKM. CDR3 nucleotides: TGTGCCAGCAGTTACCGGGACAGGGTAAATGAGCAGTTCTTC. As protein: CASSYRDRVNEQFF.